These T cell receptor beta chains were read from a single sample in a study of early T cells in non-severe SARS-CoV-2 infection. One entry per CDR3 protein, called by TCRdb with MiXCR from the 5' RACE reads. Of over 80,000 distinct CDR3 sequences listed, 12% are singletons. The sample in question was whole blood, obtained at baseline. Receptors originate from an adult who was a healthcare worker with PCR-confirmed SARS-CoV-2 infection or an uninfected control (not recorded which). Both conserved end residues are part of each CDR3. The D gene is left open where the match is weak. Size is omitted from some rows. Given values are once, few, many or a class for expanded clones.

v_call,d_call,j_call,clone_size,cdr3_nt,cdr3_aa
TRBV11-2,-,TRBJ1-1,many,TGTGCCAGCAGCTTAGGAGGGAACACTGAAGCTTTCTTT,CASSLGGNTEAFF
TRBV6-5,-,TRBJ1-2,-,TGTGCCAGCAGTTACGGTTCAGGAGGGATCCGAGGCTACACCTTC,CASSYGSGGIRGYTF
TRBV29-1,TRBD1,TRBJ2-7,many,TGCAGCGTATCCGGGACAGGCGAGCAGTACTTC,CSVSGTGEQYF
TRBV11-2,-,TRBJ2-3,few,TGTGCCAGCAGCTTAGGTAGTAGCGGAAGCACAGATACGCAGTATTTT,CASSLGSSGSTDTQYF
TRBV10-3,-,TRBJ2-4,-,TGTGCCATCAGTGAAAAAGGGGGGAGGGACATTCAGTACTTC,CAISEKGGRDIQYF
TRBV20-1,-,TRBJ1-5,many,TGCAGTGCTAGAGCCCGGGACATTGATAGCAATCAGCCCCAGCATTTT,CSARARDIDSNQPQHF
TRBV28,-,TRBJ2-3,many,TGTGCCAGCAGTTTCCGGGACCCTCGATTCACAGATACGCAGTATTTT,CASSFRDPRFTDTQYF
TRBV11-2,-,TRBJ2-1,-,TGTGCCAGCAGCTTCGGCCGGGCCGAGAGCACCTACAATGAGCAGTTCTTC,CASSFGRAESTYNEQFF
TRBV5-6,-,TRBJ2-7,-,TGTGCCAGCAGCTTGGCCGGCAGGGCGCATTACGAGCAGTACTTC,CASSLAGRAHYEQYF
TRBV7-3,-,TRBJ1-6,-,TGTGCCAGCAGCTTAACTCCTAATCGGAGTAATTCACCCCTCCACTTT,CASSLTPNRSNSPLHF
TRBV12-3/TRBV12-4,TRBD2,TRBJ2-7,many,TGTGCCAGCAGTGCCGGACTAGCGGGAGGCGAGCAGTACTTC,CASSAGLAGGEQYF
TRBV5-1,-,TRBJ2-7,many,TGCGCCAGCAGCTTGGAAGCGGCCTCCTCCTACGAGCAGTACTTC,CASSLEAASSYEQYF
TRBV7-3,TRBD2,TRBJ2-1,many,TGTGCCAGCAGCCTAACCGGGACTAGCGGGATTTATGAGCAGTTCTTC,CASSLTGTSGIYEQFF
TRBV28,TRBD1,TRBJ1-5,many,TGTGCCAGCAGACTCCGGGACAGGGACCAGCCCCAGCATTTT,CASRLRDRDQPQHF
TRBV4-1,-,TRBJ1-1,-,TGCGCCAGCAGCCAAGATCAGGGGAAGGCGGATCAGAACACTGAAGCTTTCTTT,CASSQDQGKADQNTEAFF
TRBV3-1,-,TRBJ1-1,-,TGTGCCAGCAGCCGCGCCCTCAGGGGAAGGAACACTGAAGCTTTCTTT,CASSRALRGRNTEAFF
TRBV12-3/TRBV12-4,TRBD1,TRBJ2-5,many,TGTGCCAGCAGCTCCTCCTTGGGTGACAGGGGCGAAGAGACCCAGTACTTC,CASSSSLGDRGEETQYF
TRBV12-3/TRBV12-4,-,TRBJ2-1,-,TGTGCCAGCAGTCCGGGACTGGGATACAATGAGCAGTTCTTC,CASSPGLGYNEQFF
TRBV7-6,-,TRBJ1-4,-,TGTGCCAGCAGCTTAGTGACCGGGGAAAAACTGTTTTTT,CASSLVTGEKLFF
TRBV7-8,TRBD2,TRBJ2-3,many,TGTGCCAGCAGCTGGGGACTAGCGGGGACTAGCACAGATACGCAGTATTTT,CASSWGLAGTSTDTQYF
TRBV5-1,TRBD2,TRBJ2-3,few,TGCGCCAGCAGCTTTTCGGGACTATCCCCGGATACGCAGTATTTT,CASSFSGLSPDTQYF
TRBV9,-,TRBJ2-1,few,TGTGCCAGCAGCGCCGGAGGGACAGTAGGCAATGAGCAGTTCTTC,CASSAGGTVGNEQFF
TRBV10-3,-,TRBJ2-7,few,TGTGCCATCAGTGCCTCGGGACCGACCTACGAGCAGTACTTC,CAISASGPTYEQYF
TRBV6-1,-,TRBJ1-5,-,TGTGCCAGCAGGGCAGACTTTAGCAATCAGCCCCAGCATTTT,CASRADFSNQPQHF
TRBV6-1,TRBD1,TRBJ2-3,-,TGTGCCAGCAGTGGAGGACAGGGGGCTGTGAATACGCAGTATTTT,CASSGGQGAVNTQYF
TRBV7-9,-,TRBJ1-2,many,TGTGCCAGCAGCCCTGAAGGAGGGGAATCCTGGCTCTATGGCTACACCTTC,CASSPEGGESWLYGYTF
TRBV25-1,-,TRBJ1-1,few,TGTGGTCCGGGGGGCGATGAAGCTTTCTTT,CGPGGDEAFF
TRBV3-1,-,TRBJ2-3,-,TGTGCCAGCAGCCAAGATCGGCGAGCCCCCGTGGATACGCAGTATTTT,CASSQDRRAPVDTQYF
TRBV11-2,-,TRBJ2-7,-,TGTGCCAGCAGCCCCTCGACTAGTCGGCGGCAGTACTTC,CASSPSTSRRQYF
TRBV10-1,TRBD1,TRBJ2-7,few,TGCGCCAGCAGTGACCTCCGGGACAGTACCTACGAGCAGTACTTC,CASSDLRDSTYEQYF
TRBV2,-,TRBJ2-1,-,TGTGCCAGCACACAGGGAGGGTCCTACAATGAGCAGTTCTTC,CASTQGGSYNEQFF
TRBV6-4,TRBD1,TRBJ2-7,many,TGTGCCAGCAGTGACCGGGACAGGACCTACGAGCAGTACTTC,CASSDRDRTYEQYF
TRBV11-2,-,TRBJ2-5,few,TGTGCCAGCAGCCCCACAGGGGAGACCCAGTACTTC,CASSPTGETQYF
TRBV9,-,TRBJ2-5,few,TGTGCCAGCAGCGTGCTACCGCTCCAAGAGACCCAGTACTTC,CASSVLPLQETQYF
TRBV18,-,TRBJ1-4,once,TGTGCCAGCTCCCCGGTACATGAAGCAACTAATGAAAAACTGTTTTTT,CASSPVHEATNEKLFF
TRBV5-1,TRBD1,TRBJ2-7,few,TGCGCCAGCAGCTTGGACGGACAGGGAGCCTACGAGCAGTACTTC,CASSLDGQGAYEQYF
TRBV11-3,TRBD1,TRBJ1-1,few,TGTGCCAGCAGCCGCAGGGGGGTGAACCCGAACACTGAAGCTTTCTTT,CASSRRGVNPNTEAFF
TRBV3-1,TRBD2,TRBJ2-7,few,TGTGCCAGCAGCCCACCTTTGCCAGCGGGAGTTGGCGAGCAGTACTTC,CASSPPLPAGVGEQYF
TRBV18,TRBD2,TRBJ2-7,few,TGTGCCAGCTCACGGCCCTGGGTAGCGGGGGGCGAGCAGTACTTC,CASSRPWVAGGEQYF
TRBV10-3,-,TRBJ1-4,many,TGTGCCATCAGTGATTCAACGGGAGAAAAACTGTTTTTT,CAISDSTGEKLFF
TRBV12-3/TRBV12-4,-,TRBJ1-5,few,TGTGCCAGCAGTTTTCTTCGGAAAGAAGGCAATCAGCCCCAGCATTTT,CASSFLRKEGNQPQHF
TRBV6-1,-,TRBJ2-3,few,TGTGCCAGCAGTCGGACTCCTCGAGATACGCAGTATTTT,CASSRTPRDTQYF
TRBV20-1,-,TRBJ2-3,-,TGCAGCCCGGGTGGAATTCGGGTGGATACGCAGTATTTT,CSPGGIRVDTQYF
TRBV7-6,-,TRBJ2-6,many,TGTGCCAGCAGCTTAGCGGGGTCTGGGGCCAACGTCCTGACTTTC,CASSLAGSGANVLTF
TRBV28,-,TRBJ1-6,-,TGTGCCAGCAGTTTTGGGCGTTCACCCCTCCACTTT,CASSFGRSPLHF
TRBV7-3,-,TRBJ2-2,-,TGTGCCAGCAGCTTAGGGCCTGTCGGGACTACCGGGGAGCTGTTTTTT,CASSLGPVGTTGELFF
TRBV10-1,-,TRBJ2-4,many,TGCGCCAGCAGTGAGTCCTTAGGGTCAAACATTCAGTACTTC,CASSESLGSNIQYF
TRBV11-2,-,TRBJ1-1,few,TGTGCCAGCAGCTTAGGTAGGGGGACGGCCTTCGTGAACACTGAAGCTTTCTTT,CASSLGRGTAFVNTEAFF
TRBV12-3/TRBV12-4,-,TRBJ1-1,few,TGTGCCAGCAGTTTTGGTGCAGGGGTGAACACTGAAGCTTTCTTT,CASSFGAGVNTEAFF
TRBV7-2,TRBD2,TRBJ2-3,-,TGTGCCAGCAGCCGACCCCCTAGCGGTAGCACAGATACGCAGTATTTT,CASSRPPSGSTDTQYF
TRBV4-2,-,TRBJ1-2,-,TGTGCCAGCAGCCAAGAAGCAGGAGGTCTGAACTATGGCTACACCTTC,CASSQEAGGLNYGYTF
TRBV30,-,TRBJ2-3,few,TGTGCCTGGAGTGCTGGAGGGAGCACAGATACGCAGTATTTT,CAWSAGGSTDTQYF
TRBV10-3,-,TRBJ1-3,-,TGTGCCATCAGTGAGGACACCCATGGAAACACCATATATTTT,CAISEDTHGNTIYF
TRBV19,TRBD1,TRBJ1-2,-,TGTGCCAGTAGTAGAGGACAGGCCTACTATGGCTACACCTTC,CASSRGQAYYGYTF
TRBV3-1,TRBD1,TRBJ1-2,many,TGTGCCAGCAGCCAGGGACAGAGCTCTGGGTATGGCTACACCTTC,CASSQGQSSGYGYTF
TRBV9,TRBD2,TRBJ2-1,many,TGTGCCAGCTCTATCTCGAGCGGGAACTACAATGAGCAGTTCTTC,CASSISSGNYNEQFF
TRBV5-1,-,TRBJ2-7,many,TGCGCCAGCAGTCTGAATCTTTACGAGCAGTACTTC,CASSLNLYEQYF
TRBV2,TRBD2,TRBJ2-3,few,TGTGCCAGCAGGTCAAGCGGGGGGCGAATCACAGATACGCAGTATTTT,CASRSSGGRITDTQYF
TRBV10-1,-,TRBJ2-7,few,TGCGCCAGCAGTGAGGGCTGGAGAAGGGACGAGCAGTACTTC,CASSEGWRRDEQYF